This T cell receptor (beta chain) appears in the sequencing data of a study of blood T cell repertoires in COVID-19. Study summary: Both acute and convalescent COVID-19 samples were obtained from the United States, Italy and Spain.

This clone is a singleton in its sample. Participants, 18 to 89 years old, spanned 25 or so US areas. In the authors' methods: Using reference gene primer amplification, nucleated cell counts were estimated. Sequencing used immunoSEQ multiplex PCR; TCRdb keeps in-frame clones, though not all of them. The DNA gave D and trimming, while V, J and clone size come from that table. This table holds hundreds of thousands of clones, roughly 80% found once. Material for sequencing was PBMCs or T cells enriched from blood (not recorded which). This clonotype was sampled from a man aged 35-49 years who had been exposed to COVID-19.

CDR3 residues: CASSQDQGDHEQYF. Here the CDR3 DNA reads TGCGCCAGCAGCCAAGACCAGGGGGACCACGAGCAGTACTTC. The chain is built from TRBV4-1 and TRBJ2-7; TRBD1 matches 7 bases. This CDR3 comprises 14 residues. The germline V gene encodes CDR1 MGHRA and CDR2 YSYEKL. The V gene end was trimmed by 0 bases and the J gene end by 5 bases; junction bases not matched to a gene: 4.